Presented here are 20 T cell receptor beta chains from one specimen sequenced in a study of regulatory T cells in long-lasting Graves disease (dated by TCRdb to about 2021). The time point label for this specimen denotes: newly diagnosed GD, antithyroid drugs for less than 3 months. For both TCR sequencing and RNA sequencing, RNA was extracted from PBMCs in TRIzol. The receptor library was made with multiplex PCR. Sequencing took place on an Illumina HiSeq 4000. iRepertoire HTBI primers and Arm-PCR amplification of CDR3 regions were used to construct TCR beta libraries. TCRdb's own reprocessing of the public reads used fastp at Q25 and MiXCR and kept productive beta chains. For every CDR3 protein sequence, its rows merge into one entry that carries the most common genes and DNA. In all, the sample holds 550,000 to 650,000 distinct CDR3 sequences, and about 16% of those were seen once. Of the sample, 12% is held by the ten largest clones.

The same data also went into a second study, on T cells in Graves' hyperthyroidism and ophthalmopathy.

The material was peripheral blood mononuclear cells (PBMCs), obtained at new diagnosis, from a patient treated with antithyroid drugs. Receptors were obtained from a young man with Graves disease. Donor details come from another sample of the same person, matched by shared clones.

Only a few counts were recorded for this clonotype. This likely stems from a read error, as it lies one base from a far larger clone. The gene calls are TRBV11-2 and TRBJ2-3, with 8 positions matching TRBD1. Germline V gives CDR1 SGHAT, CDR2 FQNNGV. The CDR3 runs 12 residues. The CDR3 DNA follows: TGTGCCAGCGGAGACAGGGGAGAGACCCGGTACTTC. Protein sequence: CASGDRGETRYF. Using reference TRBV11-2 and TRBJ2-3 for the parts outside the CDR3, the full variable domain is EAGVAQSPRYKIIEKRQSVAFWCNPISGHATLYWYQQILGQGPKLLIQFQNNGVVDDSQLPKDRFSAERLKGVDSTLKIQPAKLEDSAVYLCASGDRGETRYFGPGTRLTVL.

The chain is built from TRBV20-1 and TRBJ1-5, with 8 nucleotides matching TRBD1. CDR3 size: 14 residues. Germline loops: CDR1 DFQATT, CDR2 SNEGSKA (reference sequence). Trimming at V came to 4 bases and at J to 6 bases, leaving 8 bases not matched to a gene. CDR3 in amino acids: CSATDRGEGQPQHF. Here the CDR3 DNA reads TGCAGTGCTACCGACAGGGGTGAGGGTCAGCCCCAGCATTTT.

This clonotype was observed many times. The genes are TRBV12-3 or TRBV12-4 and TRBJ2-4; 8 bases match TRBD1. The CDR3 runs 14 residues. J lost 7 bases, V lost 3 bases, and 5 bases had no gene match. The CDR3 spells CASSFTDRVNIQYF. DNA of the CDR3: TGTGCCAGCAGTTTTACGGACAGGGTGAACATTCAGTACTTC.

J is TRBJ2-1 and V is TRBV13; the D gene is possibly TRBD1 (6 bases). Trimming took 1 base from V and 3 from J, leaving 10 bases between them. CDR3 length equals 15 residues. Germline loops: CDR1 PRHDT, CDR2 FYEKMQ (reference sequence). The CDR3: CASSLDQGRYNEQFF. The CDR3 DNA is TGTGCCAGCAGCTTAGACCAGGGGCGCTACAATGAGCAGTTCTTC. Drawing the rest from reference TRBV13 and TRBJ2-1, the complete variable domain is AAGVIQSPRHLIKEKRETATLKCYPIPRHDTVYWYQQGPGQDPQFLISFYEKMQSDKGSIPDRFSAQQFSDYHSELNMSSLELGDSALYFCASSLDQGRYNEQFFGPGTRLTVL.

The table lists this clonotype with a few counts. The chain has TRBV20-1 and TRBJ1-2; no clear D gene. This CDR3 is built from 13 residues. The V and J ends lost 2 bases and 6 bases respectively, with 13 bases between them. The germline V gene encodes CDR1 DFQATT and CDR2 SNEGSKA (reference sequence). The CDR3 sequence is CSARSGGQNGYTF. As DNA, the CDR3 is TGCAGTGCTAGATCGGGTGGGCAGAATGGCTACACCTTC.

This clonotype was picked up many times. V gene TRBV12-3 or TRBV12-4 combines with J gene TRBJ1-5, with D possibly matching TRBD1 (5 bases). There are 13 residues in the CDR3. Trimming removed 8 bases at V and 7 bases at J, with 15 bases between. The CDR3 sequence is CASGIGVEQPQHF. The CDR3 DNA reads as TGTGCCAGCGGGATAGGGGTGGAACAGCCCCAGCATTTT.

This clonotype was detected many times. The rearrangement uses TRBV11-2 and TRBJ2-5; D gene unclear. This CDR3 contains 15 residues. Germline V gene data show CDR1 as SGHAT and CDR2 as FQNNGV. V was cut by 1 base and J by 0 bases, with 9 bases left in between. CDR3 amino acids: CASSLVGRYQETQYF. DNA of the CDR3: TGTGCCAGCAGCTTAGTGGGCAGGTACCAAGAGACCCAGTACTTC.

The table lists this clonotype with many counts. CDR3 sequence (DNA): TGCGCCACCCAACAAGAGCTAAACCCTTATGAAAAACTGTTTTTT. This translates into CATQQELNPYEKLFF. The rearrangement joins TRBV10-1 to TRBJ1-4; D unresolved. Germline-derived CDR1 and CDR2 are WNHNN and SYGVQD (reference sequence). The CDR3 runs to 15 residues. Trimming took 10 bases from V and 6 from J, leaving 21 bases between them.

This clonotype was recorded many times. The gene calls are TRBV12-3 or TRBV12-4 and TRBJ2-1; weak D call: TRBD2 (6 bases). Trimming cost V 3 bases and J 2 bases, with 11 bases left between them. The CDR3 contains 15 residues. The CDR3 sequence is CASSFEAGAYNEQFF. For the CDR3, the DNA is TGTGCCAGCAGTTTTGAAGCGGGTGCCTACAATGAGCAGTTCTTC.

The rearrangement joins TRBV28 to TRBJ1-6; D gene unclear. The ends were cut back, 6 bases at V and 6 bases at J, with 15 bases in the middle. Per germline, CDR1 MDHEN and CDR2 SYDVKM. CDR3 length: 15 amino acids. The DNA of the CDR3 is TGTGCCAGCAGCATTCCCGGTAGCGCTAATTCACCCCTCCACTTT. This translates into CASSIPGSANSPLHF.

CDR3 coding DNA: TGTGCCAGTGGCAAGCGGGAGATTAATGAGCAGTTCTTC. As protein: CASGKREINEQFF. This chain joins TRBV19 and TRBJ2-1, with TRBD2 identical over 8 bases. CDR1 is LNHDA, CDR2 SQIVND, per germline (reference sequence). CDR3 size: 13 residues. V lost 8 bases to trimming and J lost 7 bases; unmatched junction nucleotides: 7.

Notes on this clonotype: Just one base apart from a much larger clone, this may be a read error. The chain recombines TRBV28 with TRBJ1-5; D remains unclear. The CDR3 is made up of 15 amino acids. Germline CDR1 and CDR2: MDHEN and SYDVKM. In nucleotides, the CDR3 is TGTGCCAGCATCATCCCCGGGGATGGCAATCGGCCCCAGCATTTT. Encoded protein: CASIIPGDGNRPQHF.

J is TRBJ2-7 and V is TRBV5-6; 7 bases map to TRBD1. The CDR3 sequence is 15 residues long. CDR1 and CDR2 from the germline V gene are SGHDT and YYEEEE. With V trimmed by 5 bases and J by 3 bases, 11 bases remained unmatched. This CDR3 is CASSFPRQGFYEQYF. CDR3 DNA sequence: TGTGCCAGCAGTTTCCCGAGACAGGGTTTCTACGAGCAGTACTTC.

This clonotype was recorded at least ten times. This chain uses TRBV29-1 with TRBJ2-5, with 13 bases identical to TRBD2. There are 13 residues in the CDR3. V lost 7 bases to trimming and J lost 4 bases; unmatched junction nucleotides: 3. The germline CDR1 and CDR2 sequences are SQVTM and ANQGSEA. The CDR3 region has the DNA TGCAGCGCCCGGACTAGCGGGAGAGAGACCCAGTACTTC. It is translated as CSARTSGRETQYF.

This clonotype was detected many times. This chain connects TRBV30 to TRBJ1-1, with D perhaps matching TRBD1 (6 bases). CDR3 length equals 15 residues. V lost 4 bases and J 1 base, leaving 16 bases between the germline ends. Germline V lookup: CDR1 GTSNPN, CDR2 SVGIG (reference sequence). CDR3 region: CAWMSFKQGNTEAFF. For the CDR3, the DNA is TGTGCCTGGATGTCGTTCAAACAGGGGAACACTGAAGCTTTCTTT.

About this clonotype itself: A far more abundant clone sits one base away, making this likely a read error. The chain recombines TRBV12-3 or TRBV12-4 with TRBJ2-7; 10 nucleotides match TRBD2. The CDR3 loop spans 17 amino acids. The J segment lost 7 bases and the V segment lost 6 bases, leaving 18 bases of the junction unmatched. DNA for the CDR3: TGTGCCAGCAGGAACGGGGAGGGGACTAGCGAGTACAATGAGCAGTACTTC. This codes for CASRNGEGTSEYNEQYF.

This chain uses TRBV9 with TRBJ1-1; 7 nucleotides agree with TRBD1. Unmatched junction bases numbered 11, after V lost 4 bases and J lost 2 bases. The length of the CDR3 is 16 residues. Germline V gene sequence: CDR1 SGDLS, CDR2 YYNGEE. The CDR3 here is CASSSTLGDSNTEAFF. CDR3 nucleotides: TGTGCCAGCAGCTCTACCTTGGGGGACAGTAACACTGAAGCTTTCTTT. Full variable domain (outside the CDR3, taken from reference TRBV9 and TRBJ1-1): DSGVTQTPKHLITATGQRVTLRCSPRSGDLSVYWYQQSLDQGLQFLIQYYNGEERAKGNILERFSAQQFPDLHSELNLSSLELGDSALYFCASSSTLGDSNTEAFFGQGTRLTVV.

This clonotype has only a few counts. The chain employs TRBV2 and TRBJ2-1, with TRBD1 as a possible D gene (5 bases). The V gene lost 7 bases and the J gene lost 12 bases, with 13 bases spanning the gap. CDR3 length: 11 amino acids. Germline loops: CDR1 SNHLY, CDR2 FYNNEI. Here the CDR3 DNA reads TGTGCCAGCAACCTAGGACAAGGGCAGTTCTTC. It specifies CASNLGQGQFF. Supplemented by reference TRBV2 and TRBJ2-1, the full variable domain reads EPEVTQTPSHQVTQMGQEVILRCVPISNHLYFYWYRQILGQKVEFLVSFYNNEISEKSEIFDDQFSVERPDGSNFTLKIRSTKLEDSAMYFCASNLGQGQFFGPGTRLTVL.

V and J are TRBV20-1 and TRBJ2-7, with TRBD1 matching 7 bases. CDR3 size: 14 residues. Germline CDR1 DFQATT, CDR2 SNEGSKA (reference sequence). V dropped 5 bases and J dropped 0; count of bases not matched to a gene: 7. The CDR3 reads CSAVDRESSYEQYF. DNA for the CDR3: TGCAGTGCTGTCGACAGGGAAAGCTCCTACGAGCAGTACTTC.

This rearrangement joins TRBV20-1 to TRBJ2-1; D not resolved. This CDR3 spans 13 amino acids. With 7 bases removed from V and 10 bases from J, the gap between germline ends came to 20 bases. Germline CDR1 reads DFQATT; CDR2 reads SNEGSKA (reference sequence). The CDR3 sequence: CSGSSSINYEQFF. In DNA form, the CDR3 reads TGCAGTGGGTCCTCGAGCATTAACTACGAGCAGTTCTTC.